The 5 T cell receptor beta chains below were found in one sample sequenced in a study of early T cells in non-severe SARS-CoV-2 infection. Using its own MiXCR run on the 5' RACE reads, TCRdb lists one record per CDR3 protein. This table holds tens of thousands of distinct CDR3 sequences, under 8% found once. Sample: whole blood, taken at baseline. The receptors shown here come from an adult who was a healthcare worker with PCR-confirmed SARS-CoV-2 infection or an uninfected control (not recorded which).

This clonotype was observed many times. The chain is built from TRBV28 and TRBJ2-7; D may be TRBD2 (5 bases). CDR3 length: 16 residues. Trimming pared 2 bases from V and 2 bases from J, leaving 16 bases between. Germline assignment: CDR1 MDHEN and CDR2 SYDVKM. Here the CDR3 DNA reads TGTGCCAGCAGTTTAGGCGGAGCGGAAGGAGCCTACGAGCAGTACTTC. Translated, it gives CASSLGGAEGAYEQYF.

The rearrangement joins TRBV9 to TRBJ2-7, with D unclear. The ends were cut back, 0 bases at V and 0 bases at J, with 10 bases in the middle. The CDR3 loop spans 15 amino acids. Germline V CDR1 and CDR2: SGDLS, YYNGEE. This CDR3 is CASSVEVGSSYEQYF. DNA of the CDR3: TGTGCCAGCAGCGTAGAGGTCGGAAGCTCCTACGAGCAGTACTTC. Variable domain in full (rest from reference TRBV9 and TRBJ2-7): DSGVTQTPKHLITATGQRVTLRCSPRSGDLSVYWYQQSLDQGLQFLIQYYNGEERAKGNILERFSAQQFPDLHSELNLSSLELGDSALYFCASSVEVGSSYEQYFGPGTRLTVT.

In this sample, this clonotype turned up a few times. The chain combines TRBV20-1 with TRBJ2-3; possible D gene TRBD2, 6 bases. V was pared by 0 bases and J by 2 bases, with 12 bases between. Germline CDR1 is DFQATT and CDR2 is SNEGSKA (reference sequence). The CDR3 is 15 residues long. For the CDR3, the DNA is TGCAGTGCTAGAGATCCTTGGACTACCACAGATACGCAGTATTTT. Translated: CSARDPWTTTDTQYF.

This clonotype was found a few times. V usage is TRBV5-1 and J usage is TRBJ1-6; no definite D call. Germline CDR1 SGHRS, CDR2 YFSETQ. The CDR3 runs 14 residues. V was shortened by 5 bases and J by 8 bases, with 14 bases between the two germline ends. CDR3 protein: CASRFREKDSPLHF. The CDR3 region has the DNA TGCGCCAGCAGGTTCCGGGAAAAGGATTCACCCCTCCACTTT.

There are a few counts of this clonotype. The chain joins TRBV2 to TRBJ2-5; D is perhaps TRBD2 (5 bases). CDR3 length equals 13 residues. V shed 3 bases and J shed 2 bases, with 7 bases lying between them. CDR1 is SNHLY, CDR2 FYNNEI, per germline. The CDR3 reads CASSDTGQETQYF. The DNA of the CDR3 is TGTGCCAGCAGTGATACGGGGCAAGAGACCCAGTACTTC.